Described below is a single T cell receptor beta chain sequence and its context. In the original processing: Sequence data from immunoSEQ were junction-only and lacked quality scores; consequently, filtering differed. TCRdb's copy holds only in-frame clones and misses some; the assay was immunoSEQ multiplex PCR. V and J calls and clone size are those listed in that table; D and trimming were worked out from the DNA. The sample records approximately 2,000,000 clones, about 93% being singletons. These data belong to a study of shared clonotypes between healthy human individuals. Study-level background: Donor ages ranged 18 to 49 years: two women, a few men.

CDR3 length: 14 amino acids. V gave up 0 bases and J gave up 1 base, with 7 bases separating them. Germline V gives CDR1 SGDLS, CDR2 YYNGEE. In the naive CD8 group, cells lacked CD45RO and were positively selected for CCR7, so terminally differentiated effector memory CD45RA+ cells were left out. Sequencing used naive CD8+ T cells from PBMCs. The origin of this receptor is a man between 18 and 35 years old in good health. Some clones in this sample may be carry-over from other donors' samples. This chain links TRBV9 with TRBJ1-1; D is uncertain. The CDR3 spells CASSVVGRNTEAFF. CDR3 in DNA: TGTGCCAGCAGCGTAGTGGGCCGGAACACTGAAGCTTTCTTT.